The clone carrying this T cell receptor beta chain was counted a few times. J was trimmed by 3 bases and V by 6 bases; bases with no gene match: 5. From germline, CDR1 is MNHEY and CDR2 SVGAGI. The CDR3 is made up of 13 amino acids. Clones were sequenced by immunoSEQ multiplex PCR, and TCRdb holds only the in-frame ones, with some missing. The sample shows about 100,000 clones, approximately 92% of them seen only once. This sample is part of a study of T cell changes during pregnancy in multiple sclerosis. Here the sequenced sample was peripheral blood, taken after pregnancy. The source of this sequence is a female donor with multiple sclerosis, enrolled in a pregnancy study. V gene TRBV6-5 combines with J gene TRBJ2-7; 7 nucleotides line up with TRBD1. In DNA, the CDR3 is TGTGCCAGCAGAGGGACAGCCGTCTACGAGCAGTACTTC. This sequence encodes CASRGTAVYEQYF.